This T cell receptor beta chain was captured in a study of long-term antiretroviral therapy in people with HIV. Study-level findings and limits: Relative to transplant donor controls, diversity remained lower despite increasing after ART. HIV repertoires showed narrower CDR3 length ranges than controls.

This was the immunoSEQ v3.0 assay at survey level. The repertoire was sequenced with immunoSEQ multiplex PCR; TCRdb's copy has only in-frame clones and lacks some. The profile shows roughly 29,000 clones, around 96% of them singletons. Germline CDR1 reads LNHDA; CDR2 reads SQIVND (reference sequence). Trimming took 2 bases from V and 3 from J, leaving 22 bases between them. CDR3 size: 18 residues. Details on this clone: Its antigen is unidentified.

The starting material was unsorted PBMCs, obtained 5.3 years after starting antiretroviral therapy. This chain joins TRBV19 and TRBJ1-2; a weak D match, TRBD1 (5 bases). The receptor was derived from a man aged 25 to 45 with HIV. The CDR3 DNA sequence: TGTGCCAGTAGTATATACCTCCCGCAGGGCGCTTTGGACTATGGCTACACCTTC. Translated: CASSIYLPQGALDYGYTF.